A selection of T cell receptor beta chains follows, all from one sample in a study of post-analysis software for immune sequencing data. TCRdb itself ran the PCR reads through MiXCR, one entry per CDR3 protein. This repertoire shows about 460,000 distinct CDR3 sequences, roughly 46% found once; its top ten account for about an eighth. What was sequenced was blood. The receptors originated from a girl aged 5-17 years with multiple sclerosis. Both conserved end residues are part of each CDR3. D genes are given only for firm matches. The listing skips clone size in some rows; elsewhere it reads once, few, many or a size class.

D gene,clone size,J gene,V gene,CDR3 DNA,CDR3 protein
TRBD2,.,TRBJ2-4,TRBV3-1,TGTGCCAGCAGCCAAGTAACCAGCGGGGAGCAGTACTTC,CASSQVTSGEQYF
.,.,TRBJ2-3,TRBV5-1,TGCGCCAGCAGCTTGGGTGACCAACAAGATACGCAGTATTTT,CASSLGDQQDTQYF
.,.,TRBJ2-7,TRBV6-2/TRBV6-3,TGTGCCAGCAGTCATGGGGTTTACGAGCAGTACTTC,CASSHGVYEQYF
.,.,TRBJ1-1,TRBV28,TGTGCCAGCAGTTTCACTATCACAGGTCATAGGGGAAACACTGAAGCTTTCTTT,CASSFTITGHRGNTEAFF
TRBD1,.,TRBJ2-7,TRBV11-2,TGTGCCAGCAGCTTACTCGACAGGGGTTCGCGTCACGAGCAGTACTTC,CASSLLDRGSRHEQYF
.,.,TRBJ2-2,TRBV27,TGTGCCAGCAGTTCGACAGGAGTGAACGGGGAGCTGTTTTTT,CASSSTGVNGELFF
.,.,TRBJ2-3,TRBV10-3,TGTGCCATCAGGGGAATGGGGGTATCCGCAGATACGCAGTATTTT,CAIRGMGVSADTQYF
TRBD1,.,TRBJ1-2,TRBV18,TGTGCCAGCTCATCTAGGACAGGGAATGGCTACACCTTC,CASSSRTGNGYTF
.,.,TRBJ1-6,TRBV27,TGTGCCAGCGGGGGCGGTTCCTTCCCCCTCCACTTT,CASGGGSFPLHF
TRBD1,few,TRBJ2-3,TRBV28,TGTGCCAGCAGTCCGAGGACAGGGGCCATCCATACGCAGTATTTT,CASSPRTGAIHTQYF
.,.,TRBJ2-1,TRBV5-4,TGTGCCAGCAGCTTCTTTAATGAGCAGTTTTTC,CASSFFNEQFF
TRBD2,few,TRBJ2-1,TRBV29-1,TGCAGCGTCGGACTAGCGGGAGGGACTGAGCAGTTCTTC,CSVGLAGGTEQFF
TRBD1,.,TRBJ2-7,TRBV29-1,TGCAGCGTTGTCGGGACAGGGGCGTACGAGCAGTACTTC,CSVVGTGAYEQYF
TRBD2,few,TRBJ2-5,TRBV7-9,TGTGCCAGCAGCTTAGGGGGACTAGCGCAAGAGACCCAGTACTTC,CASSLGGLAQETQYF
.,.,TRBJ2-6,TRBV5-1,TGCGCCAGCAGCTTGGAGCGGAGCTCTGGGGCCAACGTCCTGACTTTC,CASSLERSSGANVLTF
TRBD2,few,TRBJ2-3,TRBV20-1,TGCAGTGCCCTACTTCTAGCGGGAGGGCCAGATACGCAGTATTTT,CSALLLAGGPDTQYF
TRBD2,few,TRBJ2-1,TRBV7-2,TGTGCCAGCAGCCGGACCGGGACTAGCGGGTACAATGAGCAGTTCTTC,CASSRTGTSGYNEQFF
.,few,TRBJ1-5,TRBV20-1,TGCAGTGCTAGTCAAAGCAATCAGCCCCAGCATTTT,CSASQSNQPQHF
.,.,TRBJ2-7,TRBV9,TGTGCCAGCAGCGTATATGAGGGATTCGACGAGCAGTACTTC,CASSVYEGFDEQYF
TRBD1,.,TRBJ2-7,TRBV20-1,TGCAGTGCTTCGACAGGGGGCCACGAGCAGTACTTC,CSASTGGHEQYF
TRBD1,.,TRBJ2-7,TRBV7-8,TGTGCCAGCAGTTTACAGGGGGCCTCTTCCTACGAGCAGTACTTC,CASSLQGASSYEQYF
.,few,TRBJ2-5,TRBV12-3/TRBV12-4,TGTGCCAGCAGTTTAGCGAGTTCCCTGGGGGAAGAGACCCAGTACTTC,CASSLASSLGEETQYF
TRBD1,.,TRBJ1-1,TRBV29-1,TGCAGCGTTGAAAGGCAGGGGGTAACCACTGAAGCTTTCTTT,CSVERQGVTTEAFF
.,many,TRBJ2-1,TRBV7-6,TGTGCCAGCAGCTTAATCGAACCTAGCTCCTACAATGAGCAGTTCTTC,CASSLIEPSSYNEQFF
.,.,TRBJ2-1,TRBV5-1,TGCGCCAGCAGCTTGGTTTTCAGGTGGAATGAGCAGTTCTTC,CASSLVFRWNEQFF
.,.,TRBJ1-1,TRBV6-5,TGTACCAGCAGTGAACCTGACAGTGGCGGACGGGCTTTCTTT,CTSSEPDSGGRAFF
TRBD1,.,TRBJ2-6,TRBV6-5,TGTGCCAGCAGCCTGACAGGGACCAACGTCCTGACTTTC,CASSLTGTNVLTF
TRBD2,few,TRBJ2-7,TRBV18,TGTGCCAGCTCACCACTAGCGGGGGATACCTACGAGCAGTACTTC,CASSPLAGDTYEQYF
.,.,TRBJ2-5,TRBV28,TGTGCCAGCAGAGCAGGGGCTGCTGAGACCCAGTACTTC,CASRAGAAETQYF
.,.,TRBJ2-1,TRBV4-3,TGCGCCAGCAGCCAAGATGGGGGGCGAGGTCCTTACAATGAGCAGTTCTTC,CASSQDGGRGPYNEQFF
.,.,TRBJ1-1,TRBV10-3,TGTGCCATCACTGCCTCCGGTTCGAACACTGAAGCTTTCTTT,CAITASGSNTEAFF
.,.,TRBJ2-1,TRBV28,TGTGCCAGCAGTCAACAGTACAATGAGCAGTTCTTC,CASSQQYNEQFF
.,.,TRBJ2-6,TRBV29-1,TGCAGCGTTGAAACCCCCTCTGGGGCCAACGTCCTGACTTTC,CSVETPSGANVLTF
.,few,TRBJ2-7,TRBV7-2,TGTGCCAGCAGTCCACAGTGGGGCGGATCCTACGAGCAGTACTTC,CASSPQWGGSYEQYF
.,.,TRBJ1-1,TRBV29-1,TGCAGCCCTGGGACCGGGGACACTGAAGCTTTCTTT,CSPGTGDTEAFF
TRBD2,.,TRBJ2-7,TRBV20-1,TGCAGTGCTAGAGGGTTAGCGGGATCCCACGAGCAGTACTTC,CSARGLAGSHEQYF
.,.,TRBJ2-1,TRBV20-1,TGCAGTGCTACCCAGTTTATGGGTCTGTACAATGAGCAGTTCTTC,CSATQFMGLYNEQFF
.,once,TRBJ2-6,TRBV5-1,TGCGCCAGCAGCCGATCAGGCAGCTCTGGGGCCAACGTCCTGACTTTC,CASSRSGSSGANVLTF
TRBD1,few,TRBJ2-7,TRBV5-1,TGCGCCAGCACCAAGATGGGACAGGGGGCAAACGAGCAGTACTTC,CASTKMGQGANEQYF
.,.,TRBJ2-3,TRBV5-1,TGCGCCAGCAGCTTGGAGACAGATGCGCAGTATTTT,CASSLETDAQYF
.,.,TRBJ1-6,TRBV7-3,TGTGCCACCGGGGAGGACACTAATTCACCCCTCCACTTT,CATGEDTNSPLHF
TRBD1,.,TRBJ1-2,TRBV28,TGTGCCAGCAGTTTCGTAGGGCCCATGGGACAGGGTTCGGGCTACACCTTC,CASSFVGPMGQGSGYTF
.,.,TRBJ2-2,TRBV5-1,TGCGCCAGCAGCTTGATGGACGGACAAGCAGTGAACACCGGGGAGCTGTTTTTT,CASSLMDGQAVNTGELFF
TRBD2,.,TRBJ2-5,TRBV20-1,TGCAGTGCTACTCTTGCTAGCGGGAGGGCCTGGGAGACCCAGTACTTC,CSATLASGRAWETQYF
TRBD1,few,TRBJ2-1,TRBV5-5,TGTGCCAGCAGCTTACTTCCGGGACAGGGAAACAATGAGCAGTTCTTC,CASSLLPGQGNNEQFF
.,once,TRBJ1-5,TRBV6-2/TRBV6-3,TGTGCCAGCAGTTACTCGTCAGGGCGTAATAGCAATCAGCCCCGGCATTTT,CASSYSSGRNSNQPRHF
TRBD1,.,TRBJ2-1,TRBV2,TGTGCCAGCAGCTTCGACAGGGGCAATGAGCAGTTCTTC,CASSFDRGNEQFF
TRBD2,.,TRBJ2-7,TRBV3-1,TGTGCCAGCAGCACTCGCGGTAGCGGGAGCTACGAGCAGTACTTC,CASSTRGSGSYEQYF
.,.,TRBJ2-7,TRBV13,TGTGCCAGCAGCTTAAGAGGAAATAACGAGCAGTACTTC,CASSLRGNNEQYF
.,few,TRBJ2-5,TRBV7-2,TGTGCCAGCAGCTTAGATCCAGCGGGAGAGACCCAGTACTTC,CASSLDPAGETQYF